One sample yielded the 3 T cell receptor beta chains listed below, sequenced in a study of control samples from healthy donors and cancer patients. The assay was immunoSEQ multiplex PCR, and TCRdb's table has in-frame clones only and misses some. The table has some 80,000 clones, 89% seen once; the top ten hold around 5.8%. Sequenced sample: blood. The receptors here all came from a man between 50 and 59 years old in good health.

The CDR3 DNA reads TGTGCCAGCAGCTTAATCGGGGCTCGAAGTGGCTACACCTTC. It specifies CASSLIGARSGYTF. This chain connects TRBV7-8 to TRBJ1-2; perhaps TRBD1 as D (5 bases). The germline V gene encodes CDR1 SGHVS and CDR2 FQNEAQ. V was clipped by 2 bases and J by 7 bases, with 14 bases between them. The CDR3 runs to 14 residues.

This sequence joins TRBV19 and TRBJ1-5; no definite D call. V was shortened by 5 bases and J by 7 bases, with 12 bases between the two germline ends. CDR1 and CDR2 (germline): LNHDA, SQIVND (reference sequence). The CDR3 is 13 amino acids. This CDR3 is CASSLGVWQPQHF. CDR3 nucleotides: TGTGCCAGTAGTCTTGGGGTTTGGCAGCCCCAGCATTTT.

The chain is built from TRBV6-6 and TRBJ2-2; TRBD2 agrees at 7 bases. V shed 2 bases and J 4 bases; nucleotides not matched to a gene: 4. The germline V gene encodes CDR1 MNHNY and CDR2 SVGAGI (reference sequence). This CDR3 comprises 15 residues. The CDR3 loop is CASSYPGGGTGELFF. The CDR3 nucleotides read TGTGCCAGCAGTTACCCAGGCGGGGGCACCGGGGAGCTGTTTTTT.